This T cell receptor beta chain was sequenced for a study of post-analysis software for immune sequencing data. Study background: Relapsing-remitting, secondary progressive and progressive-relapsing multiple sclerosis courses were included. Study findings and constraints: TRBV segments more frequent in patients than in controls numbered five and included TRBV5-6, TRBV5-1 and TRBV20-1. Multiple sclerosis was associated with a significant reduction in normalized Chao1 diversity relative to controls. Pronounced co-clustering by F measure was evident among identically batched samples.

cDNA libraries for TCR beta contained unique molecular identifiers. Yield was 450,000 to 650,000 cDNA molecules from around 1 to 9.1 million T cells. TCRdb independently ran MiXCR on the PCR reads; one entry per CDR3 protein. The sample contains some 260,000 distinct CDR3 sequences, 35% to 45% of which appear only once. In its sample, this clonotype was seen many times. The antigen is undetermined. The V gene end was trimmed by 3 bases and the J gene end by 5 bases; junction bases not matched to a gene: 11. Germline V gene data show CDR1 as MDHEN and CDR2 as SYDVKM. CDR3 length: 16 amino acids. The sequencing input was blood. The TCR comes from a girl aged 5-17 years with multiple sclerosis. V usage is TRBV28 and J usage is TRBJ2-5; 8 nucleotides align to TRBD2. The CDR3: CASSFGGAGGQETQYF. The CDR3, as DNA: TGTGCCAGCAGTTTCGGGGGTGCGGGGGGTCAGGAGACCCAGTACTTC.